Listed here is a single T cell receptor (beta chain). The antigen is not known. Germline CDR1 and CDR2: MDHEN and SYDVKM. V lost 2 bases and J 4 bases, leaving 18 bases between the germline ends. The CDR3 contains 16 residues. This sample is part of a study of shared clonotypes between healthy human individuals. Background on the study: Three plates were used per donor for CD4 naive, three for CD4 memory, two for CD8 naive and one for CD8 memory.

Using immunoSEQ multiplex PCR, the repertoire was profiled, and TCRdb retains in-frame clones only, with some absent. This sample has about 1.9 million clones, with roughly 93% found just once. Study results and limitations: The rarefaction results pointed to incomplete sorted-subset sequencing despite large depth. The low donor count limited represented genetic and exposure-history diversity.

Naivety among CD8 cells was defined by CD45RO negativity and positive CCR7 selection, thereby excluding terminally differentiated effector memory CD45RA+ cells. The chain carries TRBV28 and TRBJ2-7; D possibly corresponds to TRBD2 (5 bases). The clonotype comes from a man younger than 30 in good health. Some clones in this sample may be carry-over from other donors' samples. The sample taken for sequencing was naive CD8+ T cells from PBMCs. This CDR3 is CASSLPNADRDYEQYF. The CDR3 nucleotides read TGTGCCAGCAGTTTACCAAATGCCGACCGGGATTACGAGCAGTACTTC.